Listed below are T cell receptor beta chains from one sample, sequenced in a study of shared clonotypes between healthy human individuals. The method was immunoSEQ multiplex PCR; TCRdb's version includes in-frame clones alone and lacks a portion of them. The sample yields almost 700,000 clones, 90% to 95% seen once. The material sequenced was naive CD8+ T cells sorted from blood. The receptor source for this set is a man younger than 45 in good health. Each CDR3 is given with its conserved first and last residue. The order of the fields is D gene, J gene, clone size, V gene, CDR3 DNA, CDR3 protein. The D gene is left open where the match is weak. Clone size is stated in some rows and not others, as once, few, many or a class when expanded.

>NA|TRBJ2-7|once|TRBV4-1
TGCGCCAGCAGCCAAGACGGTTTTTCCGAGCAGTACTTC
CASSQDGFSEQYF
>TRBD2|TRBJ2-5|NA|TRBV7-9
TGTGCCAGCAGCCAACCGGGACTAGCGGCGCTAGAGACCCAGTACTTC
CASSQPGLAALETQYF
>NA|TRBJ2-1|NA|TRBV7-9
TGTGCCAGCAGCCGGAATAGAGGGACCTACCCGGGCACGGTCTTC
CASSRNRGTYPGTVF
>TRBD2|TRBJ2-1|NA|TRBV30
TGTGCCTGGAAACTAGCGGGGGGCTACAATGAGCAGTTCTTC
CAWKLAGGYNEQFF
>NA|TRBJ1-5|NA|TRBV29-1
TGCAGCGTTGGGACAGATAGCAATCAGCCCCAGCATTTT
CSVGTDSNQPQHF
>TRBD2|TRBJ2-3|NA|TRBV5-8
TGTGCCAGCAGCTTGGCGGCTAGCGGCCCAACGCAGTATTTT
CASSLAASGPTQYF
>NA|TRBJ2-6|NA|TRBV28
TGTGCCAGCAGTTCCCAGGGTGATTGGGGTACCTCTGGGGCCAACGTCCTGACTTTC
CASSSQGDWGTSGANVLTF
>TRBD2|TRBJ2-3|NA|TRBV19
TGTGCCAGTAGTACCTACCCTGTTCTCAGCGGGAGTAGGCCAGATACGCAGTATTTT
CASSTYPVLSGSRPDTQYF
>NA|TRBJ1-5|NA|TRBV28
TGTGCCAGCAGCCCTAACCCGGGGCGGTGGAATCAGCCCCAGCATTTT
CASSPNPGRWNQPQHF
>TRBD2|TRBJ2-1|NA|TRBV28
TGTGCCAGCAGTTTAACTAGCGGACATAACAATGAGCAGTTCTTC
CASSLTSGHNNEQFF
>TRBD2|TRBJ2-5|NA|TRBV4-1
TGCGCCAGCAGCCAACAAGAGCCGGGACTAGCGGGTTTCCAAGAGACCCAGTACTTC
CASSQQEPGLAGFQETQYF
>NA|TRBJ1-4|NA|TRBV7-9
TGTGCCAGCAGCTTTCTCTCGACAGGAAGAAATGAAAAACTGTTTTTT
CASSFLSTGRNEKLFF
>NA|TRBJ2-2|NA|TRBV7-3
TGTGCCAGCAGCTTAACGATGGGTGAGGGGACGGGCACCGGGGAGCTGTTTTTT
CASSLTMGEGTGTGELFF
>TRBD2|TRBJ2-1|NA|TRBV2
TGTGCCAGCAGGGCGGGACTAGCCGTCGGATACTACAATGAGCAGTTCTTC
CASRAGLAVGYYNEQFF
>TRBD2|TRBJ2-1|NA|TRBV19
TGTGCCAGTAGTCCCAGAGTACTAGCGGGAGGACGAAGCTCCTACAATGAGCAGTTCTTC
CASSPRVLAGGRSSYNEQFF
>TRBD1|TRBJ1-5|NA|TRBV19
TGTGCCACCGCAGGGGGGGGGCTAGGCAATCAGCCCCAGCATTTT
CATAGGGLGNQPQHF
>NA|TRBJ2-3|NA|TRBV30
TGTGCCTGGTCGTTCCTAGTGGGGTACACAGATACGCAGTATTTT
CAWSFLVGYTDTQYF
>NA|TRBJ2-3|NA|TRBV30
TGTGCCTGGAGTCCCCGGGGCGCTCGGGAGTGGACAGATACGCAGTATTTT
CAWSPRGAREWTDTQYF
>TRBD2|TRBJ2-7|NA|TRBV28
TGTGCCAGCAGTTTAATAGCGGGAGGCTTAGAGCAGTACTTC
CASSLIAGGLEQYF
>TRBD2|TRBJ2-2|NA|TRBV7-9
TGTGCCAGCAGAAACCCTAGCGGGAGTAAAGCCGGGGAGCTGTTTTTT
CASRNPSGSKAGELFF
>NA|TRBJ2-1|once|TRBV4-3
TGCGCCAGCAGCCTTACGGTGGGATCCTCCTACAATGAGCAGTTCTTC
CASSLTVGSSYNEQFF
>NA|TRBJ1-2|NA|TRBV11-2
TGTGCCAGCAGCTCCCCCGGGGTCCCTTTTGACTATGGCTACACCTTC
CASSSPGVPFDYGYTF
>NA|TRBJ2-1|NA|TRBV10-1
TGCGCCAGCAGTGAGGACGTATCCGGGGTAGGGCAGTTCTTC
CASSEDVSGVGQFF
>TRBD1|TRBJ1-4|NA|TRBV10-3
TGTGCCATCAGTGGGGAAACCGGGACAGACGTTGAAAAACTGTTTTTT
CAISGETGTDVEKLFF
>TRBD1|TRBJ2-7|NA|TRBV11-2
TGTGCCAGCAGTTCAGGGACAGGGTCCTCCTACGAGCAGTACTTC
CASSSGTGSSYEQYF
>NA|TRBJ1-4|NA|TRBV30
TGTGCCTGGGCCTCTCGGTACGAAAAACTGTTTTTT
CAWASRYEKLFF
>NA|TRBJ2-3|NA|TRBV4-1
TGCGCCAGCAGCCAGGAGCGGCTAAGCACAGATACGCAGTATTTT
CASSQERLSTDTQYF
>TRBD2|TRBJ2-7|few|TRBV7-9
TGTGCCAGCAGCTTGGAAAGCGGGACTCCCTACGAGCAGTACTTC
CASSLESGTPYEQYF
>NA|TRBJ2-7|NA|TRBV25-1
TGTGCCAGCAGCCCGAGGAGGGACTACGAGCAGTACTTC
CASSPRRDYEQYF
>TRBD1|TRBJ2-7|NA|TRBV5-1
TGCGCCAGCAGCTTGGGCGGGACAGGGGGTTACGAGCAGTACTTC
CASSLGGTGGYEQYF
>TRBD2|TRBJ2-7|NA|TRBV4-3
TGCGCCAGCAGCCAATATAGCGGGGATGCGTCCTACGAGCAGTACTTC
CASSQYSGDASYEQYF
>NA|TRBJ2-7|few|TRBV27
TGTGCCAGCAGTTTAAAGGGGGGATACGAGCAGTACTTC
CASSLKGGYEQYF
>NA|TRBJ2-7|NA|TRBV6-6
TGTGCCAGCAGGTTACAAAAAGACAGCTCCTACGAGCAGTACTTC
CASRLQKDSSYEQYF
>NA|TRBJ2-7|NA|TRBV6-5
TGTGCCAGCAGTTACTCGGGAGAGCAGTACTTC
CASSYSGEQYF
>TRBD1|TRBJ1-5|NA|TRBV29-1
TGCAGCGTTACTGCGACAGGGAATAGCAATCAGCCCCAGCATTTT
CSVTATGNSNQPQHF
>TRBD2|TRBJ2-1|NA|TRBV19
TGTGCCAGTAGTATCATTAGCGGGGGTTACAATGAGCAGTTCTTC
CASSIISGGYNEQFF
>TRBD2|TRBJ2-1|NA|TRBV28
TGTGCCAGCAGCCCTGCGGGAGGGGTGAATGAGCAGTTCTTC
CASSPAGGVNEQFF
>TRBD2|TRBJ2-1|NA|TRBV11-2
TGTGCCAGCAGCTTTAATAGCGGGAGCTCCTACAATGAGCAGTTCTTC
CASSFNSGSSYNEQFF
>NA|TRBJ2-5|NA|TRBV11-2
TGTGCCAGCAGCCCGGACCACCAAGAGACCCAGTACTTC
CASSPDHQETQYF
>NA|TRBJ2-3|NA|TRBV9
TGTGCCAGCAGCGTAGAGGGGCGGGGCACAGATACGCAGTATTTT
CASSVEGRGTDTQYF
>NA|TRBJ2-7|NA|TRBV6-1
TGTGCCACAAGACAGGTCGGGTCCTACGAGCAGTACTTC
CATRQVGSYEQYF
>NA|TRBJ1-3|NA|TRBV28
TGTGCCAGCAGTTCCGCGGGACGAACCTTGGGAAACTCTGGAAACACCATATATTTT
CASSSAGRTLGNSGNTIYF
>TRBD2|TRBJ2-1|NA|TRBV27
TGTGCCAGCAGTAGCGGGGGGAGATATAATGAGCAGTTCTTC
CASSSGGRYNEQFF
>NA|TRBJ2-1|NA|TRBV13
TGTGCCAGCAGCGAGGGGTCGGCTGGGGGTGAGCAGTTCTTC
CASSEGSAGGEQFF
>NA|TRBJ2-5|NA|TRBV5-3
TGTGCCAGAAGCTTGTTGTCTAGCTGCCAGTACTTC
CARSLLSSCQYF
>TRBD1|TRBJ2-7|NA|TRBV7-9
TGTGCCAGCAGCTTCGCCGACAGGGTCAGATACGAGCAGTACTTC
CASSFADRVRYEQYF
>TRBD1|TRBJ1-5|NA|TRBV4-3
TGCGCCAGCAGCCAGGAACAGGGGTATGGCAATCAGCCCCAGCATTTT
CASSQEQGYGNQPQHF
>TRBD2|TRBJ2-3|NA|TRBV27
TGTGCCAGCAGTTTATCGATAGCGGGAGGTACCACAGATACGCAGTATTTT
CASSLSIAGGTTDTQYF
>TRBD2|TRBJ2-7|NA|TRBV2
TGTGCCAGCAGTGACCAGCGGGAGGCCCCCTACGAGCAGTACTTC
CASSDQREAPYEQYF
>NA|TRBJ2-7|once|TRBV29-1
TGCAGCGTTGAAGATCCCCAGGGGTCTACCTACGAGCAGTACTTC
CSVEDPQGSTYEQYF
>NA|TRBJ2-7|NA|TRBV7-9
TGTGCCAGCACCCGGGGATACGAGCAGTACTTC
CASTRGYEQYF
>TRBD1|TRBJ1-2|NA|TRBV7-2
TGTGCCAGCAGCCCCGCGGGGGGACAGGCCTATTATGGCTACACCTTC
CASSPAGGQAYYGYTF
>NA|TRBJ2-7|NA|TRBV11-2
TGTGCCAGCAGCTTCCCGGTCGCGGGGAGCGAGCAGTACTTC
CASSFPVAGSEQYF
>NA|TRBJ1-5|once|TRBV7-8
TGTGCCAGCAGCCTCCAGACAGACCTTAGCAATCAGCCCCAGCATTTT
CASSLQTDLSNQPQHF
>TRBD1|TRBJ1-5|NA|TRBV7-9
TGTGCCAGCAGCTTAGTGCTCAGGGGGTCCAATCAGCCCCAGCATTTT
CASSLVLRGSNQPQHF
>NA|TRBJ2-5|NA|TRBV9
TGTGCCAGCAGCCCACCCACAGCGGGAGAGACCCAGTACTTC
CASSPPTAGETQYF